Each of the 5 T cell receptor beta chains below was sequenced from the same sample in a study of shared clonotypes between healthy human individuals. The protocol was immunoSEQ multiplex PCR, while the TCRdb copy is restricted to in-frame clones and leaves out a portion. The data contain 2 million to 2.5 million clones, under 95% of them singletons. The source material was naive CD4+ T cells from PBMCs. Noted subset: CD45RA+ positively selected. The receptors derive from a man aged 18 to 35 in good health. Some clones in this sample may be carry-over from other donors' samples.

This chain links TRBV6-5 with TRBJ1-6; 7 nucleotides align to TRBD1. V shed 6 bases, J shed 9 bases, and the junction held 11 bases outside the gene matches. Germline CDR1 and CDR2: MNHEY and SVGAGI. This CDR3 has 15 residues. CDR3 sequence (DNA): TGTGCCAGCAGAGATATACAGGGGTCTCGTTCACCCCTCCACTTT. Its protein product is CASRDIQGSRSPLHF.

This clone occurred once. The J gene is TRBJ1-2, the V gene TRBV7-2; D gene ambiguous. Trimming took off 5 bases at V and 0 bases at J, with 16 bases between the two ends. Germline V gene sequence: CDR1 SGHTA, CDR2 FQGNSA. The CDR3 is made up of 16 amino acids. The CDR3 is CASSTRTELANYGYTF. DNA of the CDR3: TGTGCCAGCAGCACCCGGACTGAGCTTGCTAACTATGGCTACACCTTC.

The V gene is TRBV5-1, the J gene TRBJ2-3, with D maybe TRBD2 (6 bases). V lost 2 bases and J 5 bases, leaving 15 bases between the germline ends. CDR3 length: 15 amino acids. Germline-derived CDR1 and CDR2 are SGHRS and YFSETQ. The CDR3 DNA follows: TGCGCCAGCAGCTTTGGGACTCCGTCCTTAGATACGCAGTATTTT. This encodes CASSFGTPSLDTQYF.

This rearrangement joins TRBV5-4 to TRBJ2-2, with a weak D call TRBD1 (6 bases). V dropped 0 bases and J dropped 4 bases, with 10 bases sitting between them. Germline CDR1 SGHNT, CDR2 YYREEE (reference sequence). The CDR3 sequence is 15 residues long. CDR3 bases: TGTGCCAGCAGCTTGGCTCAGGGGAGCACCGGGGAGCTGTTTTTT. Protein product: CASSLAQGSTGELFF.

In regard to this clone: This CDR3 is also generated by other DNA sequences in the sample. The chain combines TRBV27 with TRBJ2-7; D may be TRBD2 (6 bases). Deletions cut 0 bases from V and 2 bases from J, with 11 bases between. The CDR3 consists of 15 residues. Germline assignment: CDR1 MNHEY and CDR2 SMNVEV (reference sequence). The CDR3 DNA sequence: TGTGCCAGCAGTTTATCGGCCGGGAGAACCTACGAGCAGTACTTC. Translated, it gives CASSLSAGRTYEQYF.